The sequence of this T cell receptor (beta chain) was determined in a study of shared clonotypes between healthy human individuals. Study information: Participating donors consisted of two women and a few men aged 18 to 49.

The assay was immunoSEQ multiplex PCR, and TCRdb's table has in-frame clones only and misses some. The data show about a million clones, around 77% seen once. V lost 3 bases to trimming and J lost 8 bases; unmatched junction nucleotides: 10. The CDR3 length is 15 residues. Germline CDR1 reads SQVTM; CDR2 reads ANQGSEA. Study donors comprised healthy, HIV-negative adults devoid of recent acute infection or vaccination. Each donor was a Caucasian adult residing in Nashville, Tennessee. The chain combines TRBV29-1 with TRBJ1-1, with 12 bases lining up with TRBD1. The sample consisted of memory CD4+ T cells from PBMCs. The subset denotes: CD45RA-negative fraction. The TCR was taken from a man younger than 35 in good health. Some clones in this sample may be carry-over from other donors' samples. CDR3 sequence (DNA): TGCAGCGTTGAGGTCCTTAGAGGGACAGGGGGCGAAGCTTTCTTT. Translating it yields CSVEVLRGTGGEAFF.